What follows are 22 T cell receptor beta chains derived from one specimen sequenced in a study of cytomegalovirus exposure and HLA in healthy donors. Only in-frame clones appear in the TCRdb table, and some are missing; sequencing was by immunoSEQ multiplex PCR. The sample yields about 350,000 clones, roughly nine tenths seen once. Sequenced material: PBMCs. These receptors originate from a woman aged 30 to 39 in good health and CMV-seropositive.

The CDR3 sequence is CAWTFSLNTGELFF. The CDR3 DNA is TGTGCCTGGACGTTTTCTTTGAACACCGGGGAGCTGTTTTTT. The rearrangement links TRBV30 to TRBJ2-2, with no clear D. V was clipped by 4 bases and J by 1 base, with 10 bases between them. Germline V lookup: CDR1 GTSNPN, CDR2 SVGIG (reference sequence). The CDR3 is 14 residues long.

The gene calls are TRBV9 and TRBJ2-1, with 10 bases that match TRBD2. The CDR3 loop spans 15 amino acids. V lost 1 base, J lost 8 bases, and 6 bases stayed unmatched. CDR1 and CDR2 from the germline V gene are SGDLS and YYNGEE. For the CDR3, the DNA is TGTGCCAGCAGCGTAACCAGCGGGGGGGCGTATGAGCAGTTCTTC. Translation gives CASSVTSGGAYEQFF.

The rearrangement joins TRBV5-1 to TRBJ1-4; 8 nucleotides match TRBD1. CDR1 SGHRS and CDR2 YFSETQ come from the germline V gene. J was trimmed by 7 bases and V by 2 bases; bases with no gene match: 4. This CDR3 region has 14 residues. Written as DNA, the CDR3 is TGCGCCAGCAGCTTACCTGACAGGGGTGAAAAACTGTTTTTT. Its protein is CASSLPDRGEKLFF.

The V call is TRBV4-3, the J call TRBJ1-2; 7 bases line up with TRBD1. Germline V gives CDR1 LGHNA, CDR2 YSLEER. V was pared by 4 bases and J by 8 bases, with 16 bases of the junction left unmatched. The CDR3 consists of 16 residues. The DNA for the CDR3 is TGCGCCAGCAGCCGAAACTGGGACTTTACAGGGGCGGGCTACACCTTC. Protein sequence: CASSRNWDFTGAGYTF.

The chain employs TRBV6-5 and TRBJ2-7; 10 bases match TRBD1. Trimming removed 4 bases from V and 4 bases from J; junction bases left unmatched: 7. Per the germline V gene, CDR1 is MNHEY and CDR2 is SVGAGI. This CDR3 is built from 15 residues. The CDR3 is CASSWRQGARYEQYF. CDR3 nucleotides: TGTGCCAGCAGTTGGAGACAGGGGGCGCGGTACGAGCAGTACTTC.

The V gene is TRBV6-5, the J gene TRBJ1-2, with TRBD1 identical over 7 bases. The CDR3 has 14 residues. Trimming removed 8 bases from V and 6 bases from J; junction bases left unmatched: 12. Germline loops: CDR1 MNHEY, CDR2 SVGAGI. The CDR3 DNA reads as TGTGCCAGCCTAAATCGAGGGACAGAAAATGGCTACACCTTC. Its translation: CASLNRGTENGYTF.

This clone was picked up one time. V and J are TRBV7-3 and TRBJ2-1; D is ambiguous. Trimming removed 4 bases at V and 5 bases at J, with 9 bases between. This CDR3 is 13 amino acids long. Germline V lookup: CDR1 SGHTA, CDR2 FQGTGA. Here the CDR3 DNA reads TGTGCCAGCAGCTCCTGGGCCCACAATGAGCAGTTCTTC. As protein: CASSSWAHNEQFF.

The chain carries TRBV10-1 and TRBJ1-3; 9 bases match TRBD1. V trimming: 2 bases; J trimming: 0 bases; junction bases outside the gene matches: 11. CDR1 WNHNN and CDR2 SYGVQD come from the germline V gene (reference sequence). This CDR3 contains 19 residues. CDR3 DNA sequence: TGCGCCAGCAGTGAGGTAAGGGGAGACAGGGGGTTCTCTGGAAACACCATATATTTT. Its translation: CASSEVRGDRGFSGNTIYF.

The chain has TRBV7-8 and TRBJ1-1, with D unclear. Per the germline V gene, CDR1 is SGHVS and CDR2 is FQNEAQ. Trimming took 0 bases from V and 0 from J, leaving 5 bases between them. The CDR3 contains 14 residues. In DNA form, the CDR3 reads TGTGCCAGCAGCTTAGCGCGGATGAACACTGAAGCTTTCTTT. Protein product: CASSLARMNTEAFF.

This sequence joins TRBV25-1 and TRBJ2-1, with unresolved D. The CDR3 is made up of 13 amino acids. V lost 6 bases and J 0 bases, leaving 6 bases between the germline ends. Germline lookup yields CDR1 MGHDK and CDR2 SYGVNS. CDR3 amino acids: CASSKSSYNEQFF. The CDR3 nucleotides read TGTGCCAGCAGCAAGAGCTCCTACAATGAGCAGTTCTTC.

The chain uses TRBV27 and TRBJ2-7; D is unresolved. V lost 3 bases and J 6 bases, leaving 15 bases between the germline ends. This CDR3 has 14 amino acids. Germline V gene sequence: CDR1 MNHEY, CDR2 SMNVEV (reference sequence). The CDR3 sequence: CASSFSSLGIEQYF. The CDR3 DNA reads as TGTGCCAGCAGTTTCTCATCCCTGGGGATCGAGCAGTACTTC.

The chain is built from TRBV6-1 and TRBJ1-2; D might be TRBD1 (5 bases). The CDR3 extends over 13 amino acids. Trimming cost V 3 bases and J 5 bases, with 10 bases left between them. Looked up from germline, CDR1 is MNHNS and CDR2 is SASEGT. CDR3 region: CASSETASYGYTF. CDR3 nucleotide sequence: TGTGCCAGCAGTGAGACAGCGAGTTATGGCTACACCTTC.

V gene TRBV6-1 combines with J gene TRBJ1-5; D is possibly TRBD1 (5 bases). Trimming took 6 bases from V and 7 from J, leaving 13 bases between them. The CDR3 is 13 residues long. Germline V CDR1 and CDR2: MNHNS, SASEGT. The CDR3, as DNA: TGTGCCAGCAGGGGGACGGTGGAACAGCCCCAGCATTTT. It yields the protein CASRGTVEQPQHF.

The CDR3 protein is CSVEQGQRTYNEQFF. The CDR3 coding sequence is TGCAGCGTTGAACAGGGACAGCGGACCTACAATGAGCAGTTCTTC. This rearrangement joins TRBV29-1 to TRBJ2-1; 7 positions match TRBD1. Trimming at V came to 2 bases and at J to 2 bases, leaving 6 bases not matched to a gene. CDR3 length: 15 residues. CDR1 is SQVTM, CDR2 ANQGSEA, per germline.

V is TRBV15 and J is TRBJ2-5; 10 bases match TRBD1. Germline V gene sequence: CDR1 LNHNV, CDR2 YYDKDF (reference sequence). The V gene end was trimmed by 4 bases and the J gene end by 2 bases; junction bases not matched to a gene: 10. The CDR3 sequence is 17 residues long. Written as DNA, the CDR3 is TGTGCCACCAGCAAAACACTGGGACAGGGGACACAAGAGACCCAGTACTTC. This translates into CATSKTLGQGTQETQYF. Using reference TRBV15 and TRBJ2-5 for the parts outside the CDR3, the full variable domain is DAMVIQNPRYQVTQFGKPVTLSCSQTLNHNVMYWYQQKSSQAPKLLFHYYDKDFNNEADTPDNFQSRRPNTSFCFLDIRSPGLGDTAMYLCATSKTLGQGTQETQYFGPGTRLLVL.

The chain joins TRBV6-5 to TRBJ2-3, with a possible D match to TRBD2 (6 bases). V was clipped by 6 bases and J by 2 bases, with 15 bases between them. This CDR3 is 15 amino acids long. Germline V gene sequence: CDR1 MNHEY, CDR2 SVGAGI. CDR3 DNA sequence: TGTGCCAGCAGCCCCCAGGAGGGAGCCACAGATACGCAGTATTTT. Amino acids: CASSPQEGATDTQYF.

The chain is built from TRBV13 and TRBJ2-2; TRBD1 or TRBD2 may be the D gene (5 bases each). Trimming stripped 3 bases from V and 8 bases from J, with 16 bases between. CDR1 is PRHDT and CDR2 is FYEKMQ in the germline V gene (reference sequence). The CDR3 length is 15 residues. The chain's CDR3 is CASSLGLAPGGELFF. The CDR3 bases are TGTGCCAGCAGCTTGGGGCTAGCACCGGGAGGGGAGCTGTTTTTT. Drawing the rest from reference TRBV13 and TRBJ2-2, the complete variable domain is AAGVIQSPRHLIKEKRETATLKCYPIPRHDTVYWYQQGPGQDPQFLISFYEKMQSDKGSIPDRFSAQQFSDYHSELNMSSLELGDSALYFCASSLGLAPGGELFFGEGSRLTVL.

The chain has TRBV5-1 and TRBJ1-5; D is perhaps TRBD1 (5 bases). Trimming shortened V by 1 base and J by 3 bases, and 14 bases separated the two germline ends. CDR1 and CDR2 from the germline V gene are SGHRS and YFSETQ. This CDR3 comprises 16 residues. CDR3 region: CASSLIGGANNQPQHF. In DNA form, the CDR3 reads TGCGCCAGCAGCTTGATCGGAGGGGCTAACAATCAGCCCCAGCATTTT.

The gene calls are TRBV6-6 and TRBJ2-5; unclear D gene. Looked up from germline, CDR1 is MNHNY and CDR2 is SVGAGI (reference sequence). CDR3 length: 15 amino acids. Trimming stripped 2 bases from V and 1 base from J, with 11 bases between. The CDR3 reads CASSYGWGSQETQYF. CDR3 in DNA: TGTGCCAGCAGTTACGGTTGGGGAAGCCAAGAGACCCAGTACTTC.

The CDR3 nucleotides read TGTGCCAGCAGTGCCCCGACCGACTCGTATGGCTACACCTTC. Its protein product is CASSAPTDSYGYTF. This chain joins TRBV7-9 and TRBJ1-2, with D unresolved. The CDR3 consists of 14 residues. Per germline, CDR1 SEHNR and CDR2 FQNEAQ (reference sequence). Trimming stripped 6 bases from V and 5 bases from J, with 16 bases between.

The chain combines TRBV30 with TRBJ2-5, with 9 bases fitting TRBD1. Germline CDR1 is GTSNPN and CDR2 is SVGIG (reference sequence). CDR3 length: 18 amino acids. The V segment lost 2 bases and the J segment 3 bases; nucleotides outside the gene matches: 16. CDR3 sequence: CAWSPPNTRDRVKETQYF. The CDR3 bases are TGTGCCTGGAGTCCGCCCAATACCCGGGACAGGGTTAAAGAGACCCAGTACTTC.

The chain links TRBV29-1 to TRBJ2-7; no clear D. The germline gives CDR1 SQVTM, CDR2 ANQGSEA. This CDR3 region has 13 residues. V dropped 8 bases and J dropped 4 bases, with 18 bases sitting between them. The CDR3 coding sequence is TGCAGCCCCATCCCGGGCCGAGAATACGAGCAGTACTTC. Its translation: CSPIPGREYEQYF.